One and the same sample provided the 13 T cell receptor beta chains below, sequenced in a study of blood T cell repertoires in COVID-19. Profiling relied on immunoSEQ multiplex PCR, and the TCRdb table lists in-frame clones only, not all of them. The table shows tens of thousands of clones, with approximately 91% occurring only once. Sequenced material: peripheral blood. Every receptor here comes from a woman between 45 and 60 years old with active or convalescent COVID-19.

The rearrangement joins TRBV27 to TRBJ2-7, with a tentative D call TRBD1 (6 bases). Germline V gene sequence: CDR1 MNHEY, CDR2 SMNVEV (reference sequence). Trimming removed 8 bases from V and 3 bases from J, with 20 bases in between. The CDR3 has 15 amino acids. The DNA of the CDR3 is TGTGCCAGCGGGATGGGTCTTCGAGGGGGCTACGAGCAGTACTTC. Its protein product is CASGMGLRGGYEQYF.

The rearrangement joins TRBV5-1 to TRBJ2-1; 9 bases are shared with TRBD1. CDR3 length: 15 residues. CDR1 SGHRS and CDR2 YFSETQ come from the germline V gene. Trimming took 0 bases from V and 2 from J; bases not matched to a gene: 0. The CDR3: CASSLGTGAYNEQFF. CDR3 in DNA: TGCGCCAGCAGCTTGGGGACAGGGGCCTACAATGAGCAGTTCTTC.

The V and J genes are TRBV7-9 and TRBJ2-5; D not certain. The CDR3 sequence is 17 residues long. Germline-derived CDR1 and CDR2 are SEHNR and FQNEAQ (reference sequence). V gave up 5 bases and J gave up 4 bases, with 23 bases separating them. The CDR3 nucleotides read TGTGCCAGCAGCCTCTATCCCGACTCATCCCCCCTAGAGACCCAGTACTTC. Amino acids: CASSLYPDSSPLETQYF. Together with reference TRBV7-9 and TRBJ2-5, the CDR3 gives the full variable domain: DTGVSQNPRHKITKRGQNVTFRCDPISEHNRLYWYRQTLGQGPEFLTYFQNEAQLEKSRLLSDRFSAERPKGSFSTLEIQRTEQGDSAMYLCASSLYPDSSPLETQYFGPGTRLLVL.

The chain couples TRBV25-1 to TRBJ2-1; 14 bases are shared with TRBD2. Germline loops: CDR1 MGHDK, CDR2 SYGVNS. The J segment lost 10 bases and the V segment lost 7 bases, leaving 12 bases of the junction unmatched. This CDR3 has 16 amino acids. CDR3 nucleotide sequence: TGTGCCAGCAAACCCACCTCGGGACTAGCGGGAGACGAGCAGTTCTTC. Its protein is CASKPTSGLAGDEQFF. The full variable domain, completed using reference TRBV25-1 and TRBJ2-1, is EADIYQTPRYLVIGTGKKITLECSQTMGHDKMYWYQQDPGMELHLIHYSYGVNSTEKGDLSSESTVSRIRTEHFPLTLESARPSHTSQYLCASKPTSGLAGDEQFFGPGTRLTVL.

This sequence joins TRBV9 and TRBJ1-1; 7 bases line up with TRBD1. After removal of 0 bases from V and 4 bases from J, the junction contained 0 bases not matched to a gene. This CDR3 spans 13 amino acids. Germline V CDR1 and CDR2: SGDLS, YYNGEE. CDR3 sequence: CASSVGDSTEAFF. The CDR3 DNA reads TGTGCCAGCAGCGTAGGGGACAGCACTGAAGCTTTCTTT. Looking up the rest from reference TRBV9 and TRBJ1-1 gives the full variable domain: DSGVTQTPKHLITATGQRVTLRCSPRSGDLSVYWYQQSLDQGLQFLIQYYNGEERAKGNILERFSAQQFPDLHSELNLSSLELGDSALYFCASSVGDSTEAFFGQGTRLTVV.

In its sample, this clone was seen once. V gene TRBV7-8 combines with J gene TRBJ1-5; D is unresolved. This CDR3 contains 14 residues. Trimming took 5 bases from V and 4 from J, leaving 12 bases between them. The V gene's germline CDR1 is SGHVS and CDR2 FQNEAQ. The DNA for the CDR3 is TGTGCCAGCAGCCCGGTTAGAGGGAATCAGCCCCAGCATTTT. It yields the protein CASSPVRGNQPQHF.

CDR3 DNA: TGTGCCAGCAGCTACCAGGGAGGTGAGGGCTACACCTTC. Amino acids: CASSYQGGEGYTF. The chain is built from TRBV11-2 and TRBJ1-2; D may be TRBD1 (5 bases). The CDR3 is 13 residues long. The V gene's germline CDR1 is SGHAT and CDR2 FQNNGV. The V end lost 4 bases, the J end lost 8 bases, and 14 bases lay between the germline ends.

The chain couples TRBV9 to TRBJ2-3, with 9 bases that match TRBD2. V was clipped by 3 bases and J by 3 bases; unmatched bases: 2. Per germline, CDR1 SGDLS and CDR2 YYNGEE. The CDR3 is 14 amino acids. The CDR3 DNA sequence: TGTGCCAGCAGCGGTAGCGGGAGTACAGATACGCAGTATTTT. This encodes CASSGSGSTDTQYF.

In this sample, this clone turned up once. V is TRBV10-2 and J is TRBJ2-7; D may be TRBD1 (6 bases). Per germline, CDR1 WSHSY and CDR2 SAAADI. The CDR3 has 13 residues. V lost 4 bases, J lost 2 bases, and 9 bases lay in between. For the CDR3, the DNA is TGCGCCAGCAGTGGACAGGACCCCTACGAGCAGTACTTC. Translation gives CASSGQDPYEQYF.

The table lists this clone with a few counts. The chain recombines TRBV29-1 with TRBJ1-2; tentatively, D is TRBD1 (6 bases). This CDR3 is 14 amino acids long. The V and J ends lost 0 bases and 4 bases respectively, with 12 bases between them. Germline CDR1 SQVTM, CDR2 ANQGSEA. This chain's CDR3 is CSVEEVGGAYGYTF. The CDR3 DNA reads TGCAGCGTTGAAGAGGTAGGGGGGGCCTATGGCTACACCTTC. Drawing the rest from reference TRBV29-1 and TRBJ1-2, the complete variable domain is SAVISQKPSRDICQRGTSLTIQCQVDSQVTMMFWYRQQPGQSLTLIATANQGSEATYESGFVIDKFPISRPNLTFSTLTVSNMSPEDSSIYLCSVEEVGGAYGYTFGSGTRLTVV.

J is TRBJ1-1 and V is TRBV29-1; the match to TRBD1 covers 7 bases. This CDR3 region has 13 residues. V gave up 4 bases and J gave up 4 bases; unmatched junction bases: 6. Germline V gene lookup returns CDR1 SQVTM and CDR2 ANQGSEA. CDR3 region: CSVAVGQLTEAFF. In nucleotides, the CDR3 is TGCAGCGTTGCGGTGGGACAGCTCACTGAAGCTTTCTTT.

The chain is built from TRBV4-2 and TRBJ1-2; unclear D gene. This CDR3 is 15 amino acids long. V lost 0 bases and J 5 bases, leaving 13 bases between the germline ends. Looked up from germline, CDR1 is LGHNA and CDR2 is YNFKEQ. The chain's CDR3 is CASSQEVGEAYGYTF. The CDR3 coding sequence is TGTGCCAGCAGCCAAGAAGTCGGTGAGGCTTATGGCTACACCTTC.

The V and J genes are TRBV5-6 and TRBJ1-2; maybe TRBD1 (5 bases). The length of the CDR3 is 13 residues. Trimming took 0 bases from V and 6 from J, leaving 9 bases between them. Germline V lookup: CDR1 SGHDT, CDR2 YYEEEE. The CDR3 bases are TGTGCCAGCAGCTTGGCCTTAGGGGATGGCTACACCTTC. It encodes CASSLALGDGYTF.